This T cell receptor (beta chain) was observed in a study of cytomegalovirus exposure and HLA in healthy donors (dated by TCRdb to the late 2010s). For the wider study: According to an earlier analysis of a few hundred of the donors, some 170 million T cells yielded 95 million to 140 million unique TCR beta sequences and approximately 300 Gb of sequence data. An early release covering 550 to 700 HLA-typed donors comprised roughly 300 gigabases of sequencing data and tens of millions of unique TCR sequences. The genetic ancestry cluster associated with self-reported Caucasian donors included about four fifths of the roughly 390 genotyped donors. The study aimed to test whether signatures of past pathogen exposure could be identified by cataloging public T cell receptors. The study used immunosequencing to profile the T cell repertoires of around 600 subjects and linked those repertoires to cytomegalovirus serostatus. Besides the first cohort of around 670 subjects, a separate validation cohort made up of over 95 different subjects was used. To predict cytomegalovirus infection status, the study brought together high-throughput TCR immunosequencing, statistical association of individual TCRs with disease status, and machine learning. A later analysis re-examined previously published TCR beta repertoires from roughly 650 donors and added high-resolution HLA genotyping to investigate patterns of TCR occurrence. Rather than using new phenotypic data, the later analysis identified candidate immune exposures from TCR beta sequences and from how often those sequences occurred across donors. In an earlier analysis of 587 of the donors, high-throughput TCR beta sequencing was used to judge whether each TCR beta V gene segment behaved as functional or pseudogenic. Donor age, sex, ethnicity and CMV serostatus were collected together with the repertoire data. A later genetic analysis took genome-wide SNP genotypes for about three fifths of the 666 donors and used that subset as a discovery cohort. All discovery cohort repertoires had been generated using a single sequencing platform. Class I and class II HLA loci were covered by the typing at four-digit resolution. The number of donors typed differed by locus, with roughly 620-640 for A, B, C, DRB1 and DQB1, over 500 for DQA1, 600 to 610 for DPA1, and around 430 for DPB1. Several DR-DQ haplotypes were treated as single units for association and clustering because of strong linkage in the cohort. Among around 400 genotyped donors of the cohort, an average of around 250,000 unique TCR beta nucleotide sequences was sequenced per donor, of which about 19% were non-productive. Study-wide findings and limitations: In the study, around 150 TCR beta chains were listed as associated with cytomegalovirus. Immune exposure information for the cohort was limited to CMV serostatus. Compared with the approximately 700-donor mean, donors in an Asian-associated ancestry cluster had fewer N-insertions in productive TCRs, according to a later genetic analysis. Presence/absence analyses assumed roughly uniform sequencing depth across donors, an assumption that may not hold. In a later analysis, several top co-occurrence clusters were reported to appear linked to parvovirus B19, influenza, CMV and Epstein-Barr virus. In a later analysis, HLA-associated TCR beta chains were found to be more clonally expanded and to have lower generation probabilities than equally common non-associated chains. The classifier was reported to diagnose cytomegalovirus status with high specificity and sensitivity in both the original cohort and the validation cohort. In a later analysis, the rate of TCR association differed among HLA loci, with DRB1 alleles having the most associated TCRs and HLA-C alleles having the fewest. A further reported finding was that TCR beta sequences accurately predicted the HLA-A and HLA-B alleles for most subjects in the first cohort. In an earlier analysis of approximately 590 of the donors, most TCR beta V segments appeared in productive rearrangements about 90% or about 30% of the time, broadly matching IMGT annotations. When HLA alleles, especially DR and DQ, strongly co-occurred, TCR associations were difficult to assign to individual alleles. In a later genetic analysis, a missense DCLRE1C variant was associated with V-gene and J-gene trimming of TCR beta chains, and the association was replicated in an independent cohort. Correlated functional status among segregating V segments might be attributable to linkage disequilibrium, but an unknown experimental factor could not be ruled out. A cluster of highly shared sequence variants was judged likely to be a technical artifact of the sequencing pipeline. The earlier analysis of 587 of the donors excluded roughly 17 rarely observed V segments, including chromosome 9 orphons, because counts were too low. The cohort was sequenced for TCR beta chains only, and without alpha or paired-chain data the features that could be detected were limited. Because the 87-base-pair reads could not distinguish some IMGT-functional V segments, including TRBV6-2 and TRBV6-3, those segments were excluded. According to a later analysis, most CMV-associated TCR beta chains appeared to be HLA-restricted, and the HLA associations seemed to be driven largely by CMV exposure. The authors suggested that the approach could potentially be generalized to other disease states and immunological phenotypes. HLA typing was unavailable for some donors at each locus, so association tests used only the typed subset. Specific HLA alleles were associated with roughly 16,000 TCR beta sequences at a false discovery rate of 0.05 in a later analysis. In vitro tests confirmed that a few of the cytomegalovirus-associated TCR beta chains recognize cytomegalovirus antigens. Most TCR sequences were observed very rarely across donors, whereas some public TCRs were present in many individuals.

The library was made by the immunoSEQ multiplex PCR assay. A mixture of 60 forward primers for TCR Vbeta segments and 13 reverse primers for TCR Jbeta segments was used in the multiplex PCR. The CDR3 region of rearranged TCR beta genes was amplified from genomic DNA with a multiplex PCR assay. The amplified TCR beta libraries were sequenced on the Illumina HiSeq System as 87-base-pair reads. In the source study's methods: In a later analysis, tens of millions of unique TCR beta chains were counted across the 650 to 750 repertoires, and roughly 11 million of these chains were shared by at least two donors. A nearest-neighbor algorithm error-corrected the raw reads and collapsed the reads into unique sequences, merging closely related sequences to remove PCR and sequencing errors. To assign V, D and J gene segments, CDR3 sequences were aligned to IMGT reference sequences. For a sequence to be retained, a match of at least six nucleotides to both a V gene segment and a J gene segment was required. A rearrangement was called productive if the CDR3 had no stop codons and remained in frame with V and J, and every other rearrangement was called non-productive. CDR3 was defined according to IMGT convention as the region running from the second conserved V-encoded cysteine to the conserved J-encoded phenylalanine. In an earlier analysis of roughly 580 of the donors, sequences lacking an unambiguous match to a single V gene segment were excluded. An earlier analysis of about 590 of the donors classified V segments as functional when productive rearrangements were above 56.7% and as segregating when the standard deviation between donors was above 5%. A statistical classification framework was built to diagnose cytomegalovirus status from the catalog of TCR beta chain sequences. V and J gene assignment, in a later analysis, came from comparing TCR nucleotide sequences with IMGT/GENE-DB human TR gene sequences. A later analysis assigned CDR3 sequences and most-parsimonious VDJ recombination scenarios with the TCRdist pipeline. A later analysis defined each TCR beta chain by its CDR3 amino acid sequence plus V-gene family, and excluded reads lacking a unique V-gene family. As a way to deal with suspected cross-contamination and a sequencing artifact, a later analysis dropped 450 to 600 nucleotide sequences that were highly shared and had low generation probability. A later analysis calculated a clonal expansion index for each public chain from normalized within-repertoire ranks of inferred template counts. In a later analysis, generation probabilities were computed with a VDJ recombination model fitted to out-of-frame rearrangements, and the resulting probabilities were checked against IGoR. A later analysis scored TCR-TCR, TCR-HLA and TCR-CMV co-occurrence with hypergeometric tests, applying a repertoire-size bias correction to TCR pairs. To estimate false discovery rates, a later analysis permuted the HLA or CMV assignments 20 times. In a later analysis, co-occurring TCRs were grouped using DBSCAN, and TCRdist sequence similarity was added for clustering within HLA-allele-positive subsets. Repertoires with fewer than 30,000 or more than 120,000 public chains, plus five repertoires with anomalous nucleotide sharing, were excluded from co-occurrence clustering. TCRdb provides this immuneACCESS table in a form limited to in-frame rearrangements. Some clones are lacking; in checked studies, under half of them reflect an unresolved V gene, and why the rest are absent is not known. V and J calls plus clone size are reproduced from that table; the DNA served to infer D and trimming. This sample comprises nearly 200,000 clones, under 90% of them detected only once. 0.098% of the sample rests with the top ten.

The cohort comprised hundreds of healthy bone marrow donors. At the time of sampling, every cohort member was nominally healthy, though immune exposures that went unrecorded were likely present. The donor was CMV seronegative and was included in the group of 352 seronegative cohort members. A peripheral blood sample was provided by each donor, and peripheral blood mononuclear cells were used for TCR beta sequencing. The Qiagen DNeasy Blood Extraction Kit was used to extract genomic DNA from the blood cell samples. Remarks on this clone: Its antigen is unknown. Base qualities are missing; no much larger clone stands one base away.

The germline V gene supplies CDR1 SGHAT and CDR2 FQNNGV. Trimming takes 0 bases off V and 4 bases off J; junction bases not matched to a gene: 6. From the cysteine up to the phenylalanine, the CDR3 has a length of 17 residues. Here the CDR3 DNA is all that survives: 51 bases in frame from base 1. The sequenced sample consisted of PBMCs. The chain uses TRBV11-2 and TRBJ2-1; TRBD2 agrees with 10 junctional bases. The receptor was isolated from a boy aged 2-15 years in good health and CMV-seronegative. The DNA reads as follows: TGTGCCAGCAGCTTAGATTGGGGGACTAGCGTATACAATGAGCAGTTCTTC. Its protein product is CASSLDWGTSVYNEQFF.